The 3 T cell receptor beta chains listed next were all sequenced from one sample in a study of control samples from healthy donors and cancer patients. Produced via immunoSEQ multiplex PCR; TCRdb's table is partial and in-frame only. The data contain 100,000 to 150,000 clones, about nine tenths of them singletons. Material: blood. These receptors were obtained from a man in his forties in good health.

This clone was found once. The chain joins TRBV5-1 to TRBJ2-2, with a possible D match to TRBD1 (6 bases). The V end lost 0 bases, the J end lost 4 bases, and 7 bases lay between the germline ends. The CDR3 is 14 amino acids. Looked up from germline, CDR1 is SGHRS and CDR2 is YFSETQ. CDR3 region: CASSLGGPTGELFF. The CDR3 DNA follows: TGCGCCAGCAGCTTGGGGGGGCCCACCGGGGAGCTGTTTTTT.

As to this clone: This specimen includes other DNA sequences encoding the same CDR3. This chain connects TRBV12-5 to TRBJ2-2; possibly TRBD2 for D (5 bases). Germline CDR1 is LGHNT and CDR2 is FRNRAP. The CDR3 consists of 14 residues. The V end lost 6 bases, the J end lost 6 bases, and 14 bases lay between the germline ends. CDR3 residues: CASGAGPGSGELFF. The CDR3, as DNA: TGTGCTAGTGGCGCGGGCCCAGGATCCGGGGAGCTGTTTTTT.

This clone was seen only once. The chain recombines TRBV7-8 with TRBJ2-7; either TRBD1 or TRBD2 may fit D (5 bases each). V was trimmed by 5 bases and J by 4 bases, leaving 12 bases between them. The CDR3 covers 13 residues. The germline V gene encodes CDR1 SGHVS and CDR2 FQNEAQ. CDR3 in DNA: TGTGCCAGCAGCCTGGGGACGCAGTACGAGCAGTACTTC. Its protein is CASSLGTQYEQYF.